The clone carrying this T cell receptor (beta chain) was observed a few times. Its antigen is currently unknown. For the second PCR, which ran for about 7 to 11 cycles, a sample-barcoded 5' primer and a J-beta primer mix were used. Every molecule of cDNA carried a tag from a template-switch adaptor with 12 random nucleotides. TCRdb processed the 5' RACE reads anew with MiXCR; each CDR3 protein has one entry. Altogether under 1 million distinct CDR3 sequences are present, about 42% being singletons, with the ten largest covering about a fifth. The data are from a study of blood T cells in healthy people across ages. Total RNA, at least 5 micrograms per sample, came from PBMCs. Points from the study as a whole: Naive T cell percentage and TCR beta diversity correlated strongly. Higher diversity, along with more naive CD4+ cells, distinguished long-lived donors from aged donors.

V lost 6 bases and J 3 bases, leaving 14 bases between the germline ends. The germline V gene has CDR1 MNHNS and CDR2 SASEGT. The CDR3 consists of 14 residues. The chain couples TRBV6-1 to TRBJ1-2, with D possibly being TRBD1 (5 bases). The sequence was collected from a man in his sixties in good health. Sequenced material: blood. CDR3 amino acids: CASRKSTGYYGYTF. The CDR3 nucleotides are TGTGCCAGCAGAAAATCAACAGGTTACTATGGCTACACCTTC.